This T cell receptor beta chain was recovered during a study of shared clonotypes between healthy human individuals. CD45RO-negative CD8 cells positively selected for CCR7 made up the naive population, which excluded terminally differentiated effector memory CD45RA+ cells. The method was immunoSEQ multiplex PCR; TCRdb's version includes in-frame clones alone and lacks a portion of them. The sample comprises some 2.1 million clones, about 94% of which are singletons, and more than 1.5% rests with the top ten. This receptor was obtained from a young man in good health. Some clones in this sample may be carry-over from other donors' samples. Sequencing used naive CD8+ T cells from PBMCs.

The CDR3 sequence: CASIRLAGPDTQYF. The CDR3 DNA reads as TGTGCCAGCATTAGGCTAGCGGGACCAGATACGCAGTATTTT. The rearrangement uses TRBV28 and TRBJ2-3, with 9 bases fitting TRBD2. The V gene end was trimmed by 7 bases and the J gene end by 4 bases; junction bases not matched to a gene: 6. Germline V gene data show CDR1 as MDHEN and CDR2 as SYDVKM. The length of the CDR3 is 14 residues.